This TCR beta chain was found in a study of CD4 T cells in relation to SARS-CoV-2 and coronaviruses. A remark on this clone: Its antigen is unidentified.

Broader study findings: SARS-CoV-2-driven expansion was significantly weaker in crossreactive than monoreactive clones.

The unexposed donors gave CD4+ T cells in about 2010-2019, prior to COVID-19. After approximately 10 days of culture, CD4+ T cells were isolated. Only in-frame clones appear in the TCRdb table, and some are missing; sequencing was by immunoSEQ multiplex PCR. The table has 25,000 to 30,000 clones, 74% seen once. The CDR3 totals 11 residues. Germline V CDR1 and CDR2: SGHRS, YFSETQ. V gave up 2 bases and J gave up 1 base, with 0 bases separating them. The rearrangement uses TRBV5-1 and TRBJ2-5; no clear D gene. This clonotype was sampled from a human donor in good health. Material: CD4+ T cells from PBMCs, cultured in vitro. CDR3 coding DNA: TGCGCCAGCAGCTTCCAAGAGACCCAGTACTTC. This translates into CASSFQETQYF.